This T cell receptor (beta chain) derives from a study of PD-L1 blockade in urothelial cancer. Overall study context: Blood drawn 3 weeks (second dose) and 6 weeks after treatment start was analyzed.

In germline, CDR1 is LNHDA, CDR2 SQIVND (reference sequence). V was trimmed by 7 bases and J by 6 bases, leaving 19 bases between them. The CDR3 has 15 residues. The data were produced by immunoSEQ multiplex PCR, yet TCRdb's version contains in-frame clones alone and is incomplete. The sample lists about 74,000 clones, roughly 84% seen once, with roughly 4.5% in the top ten. Diagnoses among patients were locally advanced or metastatic urothelial carcinoma. Each patient gave between 1 and 8 samples, pretreatment and on-treatment. This TCR was sampled from a man aged 70-80 years with urothelial cancer. The V gene is TRBV19, the J gene TRBJ2-1; D not certain. The sequenced sample was PBMCs, obtained around atezolizumab (anti-PD-L1) treatment. The CDR3 bases are TGTGCCAGTACCCCCTCCACCCCCCTACCCAATGAGCAGTTCTTC. This encodes CASTPSTPLPNEQFF.